Below, 17 T cell receptor beta chains from the same sample are listed, as sequenced in a study of blood T cell repertoires in COVID-19 (dated by TCRdb to about 2020). Library generation was performed with the immunoSEQ multiplex PCR assay. TCRdb obtained this table from immuneACCESS and retained in-frame rearrangements with V and J assigned. These tables miss some clones; where compared with another copy, unresolved V genes account for less than half of the shortfall, and the remainder is unexplained. The sample table lists roughly 190,000 clones, approximately 90% of them with a count of one. Together, the top ten hold 20% to 25% of the sample. The sample consisted of PBMCs or T cells enriched from blood (not recorded which). The source is a woman between 40 and 55 years old in a cohort exposed to, infected with or recovered from COVID-19 (not recorded which).

This chain joins TRBV18 and TRBJ1-1; 7 bases map to TRBD1. The CDR3 contains 12 residues. Germline V gene data show CDR1 as KGHSH and CDR2 as LQKENI. V trimming: 3 bases; J trimming: 10 bases; junction bases outside the gene matches: 5. The DNA of the CDR3 is TGTGCCAGCTCACCCGGACAGGCCCCAGCTTTCTTT. This gives the protein CASSPGQAPAFF.

This clone was observed a handful of times. The J gene is TRBJ1-2, the V gene TRBV5-6, with TRBD1 matching over 7 bases. In germline, CDR1 is SGHDT, CDR2 YYEEEE. V gave up 4 bases and J gave up 8 bases; unmatched junction bases: 8. The CDR3 is 13 residues long. The CDR3 nucleotides are TGTGCCAGCAGCGACAGGGACCCCTGGGGCTACACCTTC. It encodes CASSDRDPWGYTF.

The chain recombines TRBV2 with TRBJ1-1, with TRBD1 matching over 9 bases. This CDR3 region has 15 residues. Germline V gene data show CDR1 as SNHLY and CDR2 as FYNNEI. Trimming took 5 bases from V and 3 from J; bases not matched to a gene: 7. The CDR3 DNA is TGTGCCAGCAGTCGGGACAGGGAGGGTCACACTGAAGCTTTCTTT. Its protein product is CASSRDREGHTEAFF.

This clone appeared a few times. The rearrangement joins TRBV7-9 to TRBJ1-2, with D possibly TRBD1 on 6 matching bases. In germline, CDR1 is SEHNR, CDR2 FQNEAQ (reference sequence). This CDR3 comprises 13 residues. Trimming cost V 5 bases and J 8 bases, with 15 bases left between them. The CDR3 bases are TGTGCCAGCAGCGCACACAGGGTGGAGGGCTACACCTTC. Translating gives CASSAHRVEGYTF.

The chain has TRBV2 and TRBJ2-1; D gene ambiguous. CDR1 SNHLY and CDR2 FYNNEI come from the germline V gene. The length of the CDR3 is 12 residues. The V end was cut by 2 bases, the J end by 4 bases, with 3 bases between. CDR3 DNA: TGTGCCAGCAGTGAACTGTACAATGAGCAGTTCTTC. As protein: CASSELYNEQFF.

This clone has a single count. The gene calls are TRBV6-2 or TRBV6-3 and TRBJ1-2, with D uncertain. Germline V gives CDR1 MNHEY, CDR2 SVGEGT. CDR3 length equals 13 residues. V lost 2 bases to trimming and J lost 5 bases, with 9 bases between them. CDR3 sequence reads: CASSYGRQYGYTF. The CDR3 region has the DNA TGTGCCAGCAGTTACGGCAGACAATATGGCTACACCTTC.

CDR3 nucleotide sequence: TGTGCCAGCAGTGAAGTTGGGACAACCTACAATGAGCAGTTCTTC. It specifies CASSEVGTTYNEQFF. The chain recombines TRBV25-1 with TRBJ2-1; possibly TRBD1 for D (6 bases). The CDR3 totals 15 residues. Trimming took off 2 bases at V and 2 bases at J, with 10 bases between the two ends. Germline V gene lookup returns CDR1 MGHDK and CDR2 SYGVNS.

V gene TRBV21-1 combines with J gene TRBJ2-5; no check of the table's D call, TRBD1, against the DNA was made. TRBV21-1 is assigned pseudogene status. The CDR3 consists of 14 residues. CDR3 amino acids: CASSHTQFQETQYF. The DNA for the CDR3 is TGTGCCAGCAGCCACACCCAATTCCAAGAGACCCAGTACTTC.

The CDR3 region is CASSPPDRVRGYTF. CDR3 DNA sequence: TGCGCCAGCAGCCCCCCAGACAGGGTCAGGGGCTACACCTTC. The chain has TRBV5-1 and TRBJ1-2; 7 nucleotides align to TRBD1. CDR1 is SGHRS and CDR2 is YFSETQ in the germline V gene. There are 14 residues in the CDR3. V lost 4 bases to trimming and J lost 8 bases; unmatched junction nucleotides: 11.

This clone showed up just once. V gene TRBV6-5 combines with J gene TRBJ2-3; D gene uncertain. V gave up 6 bases and J gave up 2 bases, with 12 bases separating them. The CDR3 runs to 14 residues. Germline CDR1 is MNHEY and CDR2 is SVGAGI. In DNA, the CDR3 is TGTGCCAGCAGCCCAAGCTTATTCACAGATACGCAGTATTTT. Amino acid sequence: CASSPSLFTDTQYF.

This clone turned up a few times. The chain recombines TRBV7-2 with TRBJ1-4; possible D gene TRBD1, 6 bases. CDR3 length: 18 residues. Between the trimmed V and J ends, which lost 4 bases and 0 bases, there was a span of 18 bases. Per the germline V gene, CDR1 is SGHTA and CDR2 is FQGNSA. The CDR3 is CASSSSPGTRATNEKLFF. The DNA of the CDR3 is TGTGCCAGCAGCTCCAGTCCCGGGACACGTGCAACTAATGAAAAACTGTTTTTT.

The J gene is TRBJ2-7, the V gene TRBV13, with TRBD2 as a possible D gene (6 bases). CDR1 is PRHDT, CDR2 FYEKMQ, per germline (reference sequence). The CDR3 loop spans 14 amino acids. The ends were cut back, 4 bases at V and 4 bases at J, with 14 bases in the middle. This CDR3 reads CASSSGLAPYEQYF. CDR3 bases: TGTGCCAGCAGCTCCGGTCTAGCGCCATACGAGCAGTACTTC.

The chain carries TRBV20-1 and TRBJ2-5; the match to TRBD2 covers 8 bases. Germline V gene lookup returns CDR1 DFQATT and CDR2 SNEGSKA (reference sequence). Losses at the gene ends were 3 bases for V and 2 bases for J; bases not matched to a gene: 5. The CDR3 is made up of 14 amino acids. CDR3 sequence reads: CSASSGLGQETQYF. The CDR3 DNA reads TGCAGTGCTAGTTCGGGACTAGGTCAAGAGACCCAGTACTTC.

This chain joins TRBV9 and TRBJ1-1, with a tentative D call TRBD1 (6 bases). The CDR3 totals 14 residues. The V gene lost 1 base and the J gene lost 2 bases, with 9 bases spanning the gap. Germline V gives CDR1 SGDLS, CDR2 YYNGEE. CDR3 sequence (DNA): TGTGCCAGCAGCGTAACAGGGCGAAACACTGAAGCTTTCTTT. Protein sequence: CASSVTGRNTEAFF.

V and J are TRBV3-1 (or the pseudogene TRBV3-2) and TRBJ1-1; a possible D gene is TRBD1 (5 bases). Trimming removed 3 bases at V and 8 bases at J, with 13 bases between. Germline V gene sequence: CDR1 LGHDT, CDR2 YNNKEL (reference sequence). This CDR3 spans 13 amino acids. The CDR3: CASSHQSGGEAFF. As DNA, the CDR3 is TGTGCCAGCAGCCACCAGTCGGGGGGGGAAGCTTTCTTT.

The rearrangement joins TRBV2 to TRBJ2-2; no clear D. V lost 8 bases, J lost 3 bases, and 4 bases lay in between. The CDR3 spans 11 residues. CDR1 is SNHLY, CDR2 FYNNEI, per germline. CDR3 DNA: TGTGCCAGCCTTTACACCGGGGAGCTGTTTTTT. Protein product: CASLYTGELFF.

The chain recombines TRBV11-2 with TRBJ2-7; 7 nucleotides align to TRBD2. Trimming at V came to 5 bases and at J to 3 bases, leaving 7 bases not matched to a gene. Germline V gene data show CDR1 as SGHAT and CDR2 as FQNNGV. The CDR3 is made up of 14 amino acids. CDR3 protein: CASSPAGRFYEQYF. In DNA, the CDR3 is TGTGCCAGCAGCCCAGCGGGGAGGTTCTACGAGCAGTACTTC.